Listed below are T cell receptor beta chains from one sample, sequenced in a study of control samples from healthy donors and cancer patients. Produced via immunoSEQ multiplex PCR; TCRdb's table is partial and in-frame only. The sample contains 150,000 to 200,000 clones, roughly 94% of which appear only once. The sample taken for sequencing was blood. All receptors derive from a woman younger than 30 in good health. CDR3s include the opening cysteine and the closing phenylalanine or tryptophan. The D gene is left open where the match is weak. Where a row states a size, it is once, few, many or the class of an expanded clone; other rows omit it.

d_gene,abundance,j_gene,v_gene,CDR3nt,CDR3aa
TRBD1,.,TRBJ1-6,TRBV19,TGTGCCAGTAGTCCCGGGACAGAAGATTCACCCCTCCACTTT,CASSPGTEDSPLHF
.,.,TRBJ1-2,TRBV19,TGTGCCAGTAGTATATCCCAAGGCTACGACAGGTCGTATGGCTACACCTTC,CASSISQGYDRSYGYTF
TRBD1,.,TRBJ2-2,TRBV7-7,TGTGCTAGCAGCCTCCGACAGGGCGCCGGGGAGCTGTTTTTT,CASSLRQGAGELFF
TRBD1,.,TRBJ1-5,TRBV19,TGTGCCAGTAGTAGAGGACAGGGGCCGTCGAGTAATCAGCCCCAGCATTTT,CASSRGQGPSSNQPQHF
.,.,TRBJ2-1,TRBV5-1,TGCGCCAGCAGCTTGGCCGGCGAATCGGCCTACAATGAGCAGTTCTTC,CASSLAGESAYNEQFF
.,.,TRBJ2-3,TRBV9,TGTGCCAGCAGCGCCAGGGGGGACATTACTTCAAGCACAGATACGCAGTATTTT,CASSARGDITSSTDTQYF
.,.,TRBJ1-1,TRBV19,TGTGCCAGTAGTATAGTGGGCCGGGGTTCGTCCACTGAAGCTTTCTTT,CASSIVGRGSSTEAFF
.,.,TRBJ1-5,TRBV2,TGTGCCAGCAGTGAACGCAGGGGAGACCAGCCCCAGCATTTT,CASSERRGDQPQHF
.,.,TRBJ1-4,TRBV2,TGTGCCAGCAGGGGCTCCGACGGCAGAACTAATGAAAAACTGTTTTTT,CASRGSDGRTNEKLFF
.,.,TRBJ2-2,TRBV7-2,TGTGCCAGCAGCTTAGTAAGCCATACCGGGGAGCTGTTTTTT,CASSLVSHTGELFF
TRBD2,.,TRBJ2-5,TRBV7-8,TGTGCCAGCAGTTATGATCGGGGGGTGACCCAGTACTTC,CASSYDRGVTQYF
.,.,TRBJ2-3,TRBV4-1,TGCGCCAGCAGCCAAGGGGCAGATACGCAGTATTTT,CASSQGADTQYF
.,.,TRBJ2-5,TRBV6-2/TRBV6-3,TGTGCCAGCAGTCCGAGGGCGCGGGAGACCCAGTACTTC,CASSPRARETQYF
.,.,TRBJ2-2,TRBV5-1,TGCGCCAGCAGCTTGCGGGGTAACACCGGGGAGCTGTTTTTT,CASSLRGNTGELFF
.,.,TRBJ2-7,TRBV5-4,TGTGCCAGCAGCTTGGGCAGCACCTACGAGCAGTACTTC,CASSLGSTYEQYF
.,.,TRBJ1-2,TRBV6-5,TGTGCCAGCAGTCTGGGGGTTTCCCGTGGCTACACCTTC,CASSLGVSRGYTF
.,.,TRBJ2-1,TRBV29-1,TGCAGCGTTGAAGATCCTGGGACAAGCTCCTACAATGAGCAGTTCTTC,CSVEDPGTSSYNEQFF
TRBD1,.,TRBJ1-1,TRBV5-1,TGCGCCAGCAGCATAACAGGGGGCGCGACTGAAGCTTTCTTT,CASSITGGATEAFF
.,.,TRBJ1-1,TRBV19,TGTGCCAGTAGCCCCAGGGAGAACACTGAAGCTTTCTTT,CASSPRENTEAFF
.,.,TRBJ2-1,TRBV28,TGTGCCAGCACCCCCGACAGCAATGAGCAGTTCTTC,CASTPDSNEQFF
.,.,TRBJ2-7,TRBV5-1,TGCGCCAGCAGCTTGGCCTCTTCCTACGAGCAGTACTTC,CASSLASSYEQYF
.,.,TRBJ1-1,TRBV9,TGTGCCAGCAGCGTAGTCGATATGAACACTGAAGCTTTCTTT,CASSVVDMNTEAFF
.,.,TRBJ1-3,TRBV19,TGTGCCACCGCAACAGGTGCCGGAAACACCATATATTTT,CATATGAGNTIYF
.,once,TRBJ1-2,TRBV6-5,TGTGCCAGCAGTTGGGCGGAAAACTATGGCTACACCTTC,CASSWAENYGYTF
TRBD1,.,TRBJ2-2,TRBV11-3,TGTGCCAGCAGCTTAGCAGTGGACAGGTTGCACGGGGAGCTGTTTTTT,CASSLAVDRLHGELFF
.,.,TRBJ1-2,TRBV18,TGTGCCAGCTCACCTCCTACCAGGGCGGATGGCTACACCTTC,CASSPPTRADGYTF
TRBD1,.,TRBJ2-1,TRBV6-5,TGTGCCACCGCATCGCAGGGGGCCGGTGAGCAGTTCTTC,CATASQGAGEQFF
TRBD2,.,TRBJ2-7,TRBV7-9,TGTGCCAGCAGCCCTTTCGGAGCGGGAGATTATGACGAGCAGTACTTC,CASSPFGAGDYDEQYF
.,.,TRBJ1-2,TRBV11-2,TGTGCCAGCAGCCCCGGGGCAGCCGGGAGTGGCTACACCTTC,CASSPGAAGSGYTF
.,.,TRBJ2-3,TRBV9,TGTGCCAGCAGCGCCTACACAGATACGCAGTATTTT,CASSAYTDTQYF
.,.,TRBJ1-1,TRBV3-1/TRBV3-2,TGTGCCAGCAGCCAAGAGGACAGGAACACTGAAGCTTTCTTT,CASSQEDRNTEAFF
TRBD1,.,TRBJ2-7,TRBV27,TGTGCCAGCAGCCCTAAGACAGGGGGCTTGGAGCAGTACTTC,CASSPKTGGLEQYF
.,.,TRBJ2-2,TRBV10-3,TGTGCCATCAGCCCGGGACCCCCCGGGGAGCTGTTTTTT,CAISPGPPGELFF
.,.,TRBJ2-1,TRBV6-5,TGTGCCAGCAGTTACTCGTCAGGTCAGGTCAGGCATGAGCAGTTCTTC,CASSYSSGQVRHEQFF
TRBD1,.,TRBJ1-1,TRBV13,TGTGCCAGCAGTCCAGGGGGCAACACTGAAGCTTTCTTT,CASSPGGNTEAFF
.,.,TRBJ1-2,TRBV24-1,TGTGCCACCAGTGCCTCGGACAGCGAGGGCTACACCTTC,CATSASDSEGYTF
.,.,TRBJ2-2,TRBV7-2,TGTGCCAGCAGCTTGACTAGGGGGGAGCTGTTTTTT,CASSLTRGELFF
.,.,TRBJ1-6,TRBV27,TGTGCCAGCAGTCAGGATGGGAGCTCCTATAATTCACCCCTCCACTTT,CASSQDGSSYNSPLHF
.,.,TRBJ2-7,TRBV7-2,TGTGCCAGCAGCTTGATCAGCAGTGAAGTACAGTACTTC,CASSLISSEVQYF
.,.,TRBJ1-2,TRBV14,TGTGCCAGCAGCCAAGACCTGTCCACCAACTATGGCTACACCTTC,CASSQDLSTNYGYTF
.,.,TRBJ2-7,TRBV15,TGTGCCACCAGTAAGGGACGGAGCTCCTACGAGCAGTACTTC,CATSKGRSSYEQYF
.,.,TRBJ1-5,TRBV28,TGTGCCAGCAGTGAGGCCGGACAGCCCAATCAGCCCCAGCATTTT,CASSEAGQPNQPQHF
.,.,TRBJ2-3,TRBV11-3,TGTGCCAGCAGCATCGGGGTCCGGAAGGAAGATACGCAGTATTTT,CASSIGVRKEDTQYF
TRBD2,.,TRBJ2-3,TRBV2,TGTGCCAGCAGTGGAGGGAAAGCGGGAATACTCACAGATACGCAGTATTTT,CASSGGKAGILTDTQYF
.,.,TRBJ1-6,TRBV27,TGTGCCAGCAGTCCTAGCCCTCGCGTTGACAGTTTACCCCTCCACTTT,CASSPSPRVDSLPLHF
.,.,TRBJ2-1,TRBV27,TGTGCCAGCAGTTTAGGGGGGTACAATGAGCAGTTCTTC,CASSLGGYNEQFF
TRBD1,.,TRBJ1-1,TRBV7-2,TGTGCCAGCAGCTTGGGACAGATAAACACTGAAGCTTTCTTT,CASSLGQINTEAFF
TRBD1,.,TRBJ1-5,TRBV28,TGTGCCAGCAGCCTTGACAGGGGGCGCTTTCCTCAGCCCCAGCATTTT,CASSLDRGRFPQPQHF
.,.,TRBJ1-5,TRBV4-1,TGCGCCAGCAGCCAAGTGGCCGGACCCCAGCATTTT,CASSQVAGPQHF
TRBD1,.,TRBJ2-5,TRBV5-1,TGCGCCAGCAGCTTGGCCGCCAGGGGGATAGAGACCCAGTACTTC,CASSLAARGIETQYF
.,.,TRBJ2-7,TRBV19,TGTGCCAGTACCGGAGGGACAAATACCTACGAGCAGTACTTC,CASTGGTNTYEQYF
.,.,TRBJ2-5,TRBV7-2,TGTGCCAGCAGCGTTACCTGGGGGTTCGAGACCCAGTACTTC,CASSVTWGFETQYF
TRBD2,.,TRBJ2-7,TRBV6-6,TGTGCCAGCAGCGACCGGGGGGGGACGGGTTCTTACGAGCAGTACTTC,CASSDRGGTGSYEQYF
.,.,TRBJ1-1,TRBV6-5,TGTGCCAGCCCGACAGGCCGGGCTGAAGCTTTCTTT,CASPTGRAEAFF
TRBD1,.,TRBJ2-1,TRBV7-9,TGTGCCAGCAGCTCTCCAGGGGGCAATGAGCAGTTCTTC,CASSSPGGNEQFF
.,.,TRBJ1-2,TRBV7-2,TGTGCCAGCAGCTTAGTGGCGGCTACTTTCTATGGCTACACCTTC,CASSLVAATFYGYTF
TRBD1,once,TRBJ1-2,TRBV19,TGTGCCAGTAGTATAGAGGACAGGGGCTACTATGGCTACACCTTC,CASSIEDRGYYGYTF
.,.,TRBJ2-1,TRBV4-3,TGCGCCAGCAGCGACCGCTACAATGAGCAGTTCTTC,CASSDRYNEQFF